These T cell receptor beta chains were read from a single sample in a study of T cell responses to AZD1222 COVID-19 vaccine. Only in-frame clones appear in the TCRdb table, and some are missing; sequencing was by immunoSEQ multiplex PCR. The sample holds roughly 120,000 clones, about 90% seen once. Sequences were derived from peripheral blood, sampled on day 0 of AZD1222 vaccination. All receptors derive from an adult in good health. Each CDR3 is given with its conserved first and last residue. Each record gives: CDR3 DNA, CDR3 protein, V gene, clone size, D gene, J gene. D genes are given only for firm matches. Not all rows give a size; the values are once, few, many and, for expanded clones, a class.

CDR3nt: TGTGCCAGCAGTTATGACGGTAATGAAAAACTGTTTTTT
CDR3aa: CASSYDGNEKLFF
v_gene: TRBV6-5
abundance: NA
d_gene: NA
j_gene: TRBJ1-4

CDR3nt: TGTGCCAGCAGTTACTCGACGTTGGGGGCCTACGAGCAGTACTTC
CDR3aa: CASSYSTLGAYEQYF
v_gene: TRBV6-6
abundance: NA
d_gene: NA
j_gene: TRBJ2-7

CDR3nt: TGTGCCAGCAGCTTGGGTGGCGACTGGGCCTACGAGCAGTACTTC
CDR3aa: CASSLGGDWAYEQYF
v_gene: TRBV5-8
abundance: NA
d_gene: NA
j_gene: TRBJ2-7

CDR3nt: TGTGCCAGTAGTATACAGGGGGCCCACGGCTACACCTTC
CDR3aa: CASSIQGAHGYTF
v_gene: TRBV19
abundance: NA
d_gene: TRBD1
j_gene: TRBJ1-2

CDR3nt: TGTGCCAGCAGCTTAACGGGACAGGGAAATCAGCCCCAGCATTTT
CDR3aa: CASSLTGQGNQPQHF
v_gene: TRBV7-3
abundance: NA
d_gene: TRBD1
j_gene: TRBJ1-5

CDR3nt: TGTGCCAGCAGCCGAAACTCCTATAATTCACCCCTCCACTTT
CDR3aa: CASSRNSYNSPLHF
v_gene: TRBV3-1/TRBV3-2
abundance: NA
d_gene: NA
j_gene: TRBJ1-6

CDR3nt: TGTGCCAGCAGCTTCGCGGGTGGCGGGAGAGGGGGCTACACCTTC
CDR3aa: CASSFAGGGRGGYTF
v_gene: TRBV7-2
abundance: once
d_gene: NA
j_gene: TRBJ1-2

CDR3nt: TGTGCCAGCAGTGACGGCAGGAACAATGAGCAGTTCTTC
CDR3aa: CASSDGRNNEQFF
v_gene: TRBV2
abundance: NA
d_gene: NA
j_gene: TRBJ2-1

CDR3nt: TGTGCCAGCAGTGTTGACAGTAATTCACCCCTCCACTTT
CDR3aa: CASSVDSNSPLHF
v_gene: TRBV2
abundance: few
d_gene: NA
j_gene: TRBJ1-6

CDR3nt: TGTGCCAGCAGCCAAGATCGGGCTACCTACAATGAGCAGTTCTTC
CDR3aa: CASSQDRATYNEQFF
v_gene: TRBV4-2
abundance: once
d_gene: NA
j_gene: TRBJ2-1

CDR3nt: TGTGCCAGCAGCTTAAGGGGGCCTGAGACCCAGTACTTC
CDR3aa: CASSLRGPETQYF
v_gene: TRBV11-2
abundance: NA
d_gene: TRBD1
j_gene: TRBJ2-5

CDR3nt: TGCGCCAGCAGCCAAGTGGGGGTCGCTAATTCACCCCTCCACTTT
CDR3aa: CASSQVGVANSPLHF
v_gene: TRBV4-1
abundance: NA
d_gene: NA
j_gene: TRBJ1-6

CDR3nt: TGTGCCAGTAGTATGGGCACCGGGGAGCTGTTTTTT
CDR3aa: CASSMGTGELFF
v_gene: TRBV19
abundance: NA
d_gene: NA
j_gene: TRBJ2-2

CDR3nt: TGCGCCAGCAGCCTGACAGGGAATGGCTACACCTTC
CDR3aa: CASSLTGNGYTF
v_gene: TRBV5-1
abundance: NA
d_gene: TRBD1
j_gene: TRBJ1-2

CDR3nt: TGTGCCAGCAGCCAAGATTCCAGCGGGAGTTTCATTCAGTACTTC
CDR3aa: CASSQDSSGSFIQYF
v_gene: TRBV4-2
abundance: NA
d_gene: TRBD2
j_gene: TRBJ2-4

CDR3nt: TGTGCCAGCAGCTTAGAGTGGTCGGGCGGGGAGCTGTTTTTT
CDR3aa: CASSLEWSGGELFF
v_gene: TRBV7-2
abundance: NA
d_gene: NA
j_gene: TRBJ2-2

CDR3nt: TGTGCCAGCAGTTTATATGGGGCCGACGGCGAGCAGTACTTC
CDR3aa: CASSLYGADGEQYF
v_gene: TRBV27
abundance: NA
d_gene: NA
j_gene: TRBJ2-7

CDR3nt: TGTGCCAGCAGCCAAAGCGACACCTACACTGAAGCTTTCTTT
CDR3aa: CASSQSDTYTEAFF
v_gene: TRBV3-1/TRBV3-2
abundance: NA
d_gene: NA
j_gene: TRBJ1-1

CDR3nt: TGTGCCAGCAGCTTATCAGGGAGGAGGGAGCAGTACTTC
CDR3aa: CASSLSGRREQYF
v_gene: TRBV7-9
abundance: NA
d_gene: NA
j_gene: TRBJ2-7

CDR3nt: TGCGCCAGCAGCACAACAGGGTTTGCGGGAAACACCATATATTTT
CDR3aa: CASSTTGFAGNTIYF
v_gene: TRBV5-1
abundance: NA
d_gene: NA
j_gene: TRBJ1-3

CDR3nt: TGTGCCAGCAGTATGACAGGGGGCGATATGAGAGTATATAATGAAAAACTGTTTTTT
CDR3aa: CASSMTGGDMRVYNEKLFF
v_gene: TRBV27
abundance: NA
d_gene: TRBD1
j_gene: TRBJ1-4

CDR3nt: TGTGCCAGCAGCCAAGAAGGAGACACCATATATTTT
CDR3aa: CASSQEGDTIYF
v_gene: TRBV3-1/TRBV3-2
abundance: NA
d_gene: NA
j_gene: TRBJ1-3

CDR3nt: TGTGCCAGATCCGGGACAGGGGATTCTCAGCCCCAGCATTTT
CDR3aa: CARSGTGDSQPQHF
v_gene: TRBV2
abundance: NA
d_gene: TRBD1
j_gene: TRBJ1-5

CDR3nt: TGTGCCAGCAGCCCGGGACAAGACAATCAGCCCCAGCATTTT
CDR3aa: CASSPGQDNQPQHF
v_gene: TRBV27
abundance: NA
d_gene: NA
j_gene: TRBJ1-5

CDR3nt: TGTGCCAGCAGTGGATGGACAGATAACTATGGCTACACCTTC
CDR3aa: CASSGWTDNYGYTF
v_gene: TRBV28
abundance: NA
d_gene: NA
j_gene: TRBJ1-2

CDR3nt: TGTGCCTGGGGGGGTGCAGTCGAGCAGTTCTTC
CDR3aa: CAWGGAVEQFF
v_gene: TRBV30
abundance: NA
d_gene: NA
j_gene: TRBJ2-1

CDR3nt: TGTGCCAGCTCAGCCCCTATGACAGGGGGCGCGTACGAGCAGTACTTC
CDR3aa: CASSAPMTGGAYEQYF
v_gene: TRBV18
abundance: once
d_gene: TRBD1
j_gene: TRBJ2-7

CDR3nt: TGCGCCAGCGCTATAAAGCCCGGGACAGGGATTCAAGAGACCCAGTACTTC
CDR3aa: CASAIKPGTGIQETQYF
v_gene: TRBV5-1
abundance: NA
d_gene: TRBD1
j_gene: TRBJ2-5

CDR3nt: TGTGCCAGCAGGGCCGGGCCCTACGAGCAGTACTTC
CDR3aa: CASRAGPYEQYF
v_gene: TRBV2
abundance: NA
d_gene: NA
j_gene: TRBJ2-7

CDR3nt: TGTGCCAGCAGGGGCGGGGGGCTGTACGAGCAGTACTTC
CDR3aa: CASRGGGLYEQYF
v_gene: TRBV28
abundance: NA
d_gene: TRBD2
j_gene: TRBJ2-7

CDR3nt: TGTGCCAGCAGCTTAGTAGGGCCAAGCCACGAGCAGTACTTC
CDR3aa: CASSLVGPSHEQYF
v_gene: TRBV7-9
abundance: NA
d_gene: NA
j_gene: TRBJ2-7

CDR3nt: TGTGCCAGCACCGGGGGACACAATGAGCAGTTCTTC
CDR3aa: CASTGGHNEQFF
v_gene: TRBV11-2
abundance: once
d_gene: NA
j_gene: TRBJ2-1

CDR3nt: TGTGCCAGCAGCCAAGCCGGGTCCACCACTGAAGCTTTCTTT
CDR3aa: CASSQAGSTTEAFF
v_gene: TRBV3-1/TRBV3-2
abundance: NA
d_gene: NA
j_gene: TRBJ1-1

CDR3nt: TGTGCCAGCTGGGGTAGGGAGCAGTTCTTC
CDR3aa: CASWGREQFF
v_gene: TRBV5-8
abundance: NA
d_gene: NA
j_gene: TRBJ2-1

CDR3nt: TGTGCCAGCAGTTACTCGGGAGTGGGAACGGCTTTCTTT
CDR3aa: CASSYSGVGTAFF
v_gene: TRBV6-5
abundance: NA
d_gene: NA
j_gene: TRBJ1-1

CDR3nt: TGTGCCAGCAGTTCACCGCGGCGGGGGACCTATGGCTACACCTTC
CDR3aa: CASSSPRRGTYGYTF
v_gene: TRBV28
abundance: few
d_gene: NA
j_gene: TRBJ1-2